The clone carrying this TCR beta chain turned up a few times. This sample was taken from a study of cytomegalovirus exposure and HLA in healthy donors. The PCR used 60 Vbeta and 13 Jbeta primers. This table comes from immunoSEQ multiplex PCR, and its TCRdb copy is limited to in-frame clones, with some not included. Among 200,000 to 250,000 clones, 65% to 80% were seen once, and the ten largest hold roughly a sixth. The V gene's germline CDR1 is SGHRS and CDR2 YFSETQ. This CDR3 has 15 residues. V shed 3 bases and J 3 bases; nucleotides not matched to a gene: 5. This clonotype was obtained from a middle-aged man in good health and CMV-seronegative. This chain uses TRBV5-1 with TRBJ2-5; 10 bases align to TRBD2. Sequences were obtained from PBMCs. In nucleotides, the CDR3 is TGCGCCAGCAGCTCTAGCGGGGGCAACAAAGAGACCCAGTACTTC. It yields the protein CASSSSGGNKETQYF. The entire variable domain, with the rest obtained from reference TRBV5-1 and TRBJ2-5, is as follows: KAGVTQTPRYLIKTRGQQVTLSCSPISGHRSVSWYQQTPGQGLQFLFEYFSETQRNKGNFPGRFSGRQFSNSRSEMNVSTLELGDSALYLCASSSSGGNKETQYFGPGTRLLVL.